This entry describes one TCR beta chain. Antigen: not known. The sample belongs to a study of cytomegalovirus exposure and HLA in healthy donors. Study overall: There were more than 350 genotyped donors. Of these, about 86% fell in the genetic ancestry cluster associated with self-reported Caucasian donors. Study-level results: A later analysis showed that HLA-associated TCR beta chains had undergone more clonal expansion than equally common others. For cytomegalovirus status, the classifier reportedly gave diagnoses with high specificity and sensitivity. At a 0.05 false discovery rate, a later analysis found 15,000 to 20,000 TCR beta sequences to be associated with HLA alleles.

Primers included in the PCR were 60 Vbeta and 13 Jbeta primers. Assay: immunoSEQ multiplex PCR; the TCRdb copy retains only in-frame clones and omits some. The top ten hold about 1.8% of the sample, which has 100,000 to 150,000 clones, more than 60% seen once. CDR1 and CDR2 (germline): SGHRS, YFSETQ. V lost 3 bases to trimming and J lost 6 bases, with 13 bases between them. CDR3 length: 14 residues. This clonotype was obtained from a woman between 40 and 50 years old in good health and CMV-seronegative. Sequenced sample: PBMCs. The chain has TRBV5-1 and TRBJ2-1; TRBD2 might be the D (6 bases). CDR3 sequence: CASSSLGTVNEQFF. The CDR3 DNA sequence: TGCGCCAGCAGCTCACTAGGGACTGTCAATGAGCAGTTCTTC.